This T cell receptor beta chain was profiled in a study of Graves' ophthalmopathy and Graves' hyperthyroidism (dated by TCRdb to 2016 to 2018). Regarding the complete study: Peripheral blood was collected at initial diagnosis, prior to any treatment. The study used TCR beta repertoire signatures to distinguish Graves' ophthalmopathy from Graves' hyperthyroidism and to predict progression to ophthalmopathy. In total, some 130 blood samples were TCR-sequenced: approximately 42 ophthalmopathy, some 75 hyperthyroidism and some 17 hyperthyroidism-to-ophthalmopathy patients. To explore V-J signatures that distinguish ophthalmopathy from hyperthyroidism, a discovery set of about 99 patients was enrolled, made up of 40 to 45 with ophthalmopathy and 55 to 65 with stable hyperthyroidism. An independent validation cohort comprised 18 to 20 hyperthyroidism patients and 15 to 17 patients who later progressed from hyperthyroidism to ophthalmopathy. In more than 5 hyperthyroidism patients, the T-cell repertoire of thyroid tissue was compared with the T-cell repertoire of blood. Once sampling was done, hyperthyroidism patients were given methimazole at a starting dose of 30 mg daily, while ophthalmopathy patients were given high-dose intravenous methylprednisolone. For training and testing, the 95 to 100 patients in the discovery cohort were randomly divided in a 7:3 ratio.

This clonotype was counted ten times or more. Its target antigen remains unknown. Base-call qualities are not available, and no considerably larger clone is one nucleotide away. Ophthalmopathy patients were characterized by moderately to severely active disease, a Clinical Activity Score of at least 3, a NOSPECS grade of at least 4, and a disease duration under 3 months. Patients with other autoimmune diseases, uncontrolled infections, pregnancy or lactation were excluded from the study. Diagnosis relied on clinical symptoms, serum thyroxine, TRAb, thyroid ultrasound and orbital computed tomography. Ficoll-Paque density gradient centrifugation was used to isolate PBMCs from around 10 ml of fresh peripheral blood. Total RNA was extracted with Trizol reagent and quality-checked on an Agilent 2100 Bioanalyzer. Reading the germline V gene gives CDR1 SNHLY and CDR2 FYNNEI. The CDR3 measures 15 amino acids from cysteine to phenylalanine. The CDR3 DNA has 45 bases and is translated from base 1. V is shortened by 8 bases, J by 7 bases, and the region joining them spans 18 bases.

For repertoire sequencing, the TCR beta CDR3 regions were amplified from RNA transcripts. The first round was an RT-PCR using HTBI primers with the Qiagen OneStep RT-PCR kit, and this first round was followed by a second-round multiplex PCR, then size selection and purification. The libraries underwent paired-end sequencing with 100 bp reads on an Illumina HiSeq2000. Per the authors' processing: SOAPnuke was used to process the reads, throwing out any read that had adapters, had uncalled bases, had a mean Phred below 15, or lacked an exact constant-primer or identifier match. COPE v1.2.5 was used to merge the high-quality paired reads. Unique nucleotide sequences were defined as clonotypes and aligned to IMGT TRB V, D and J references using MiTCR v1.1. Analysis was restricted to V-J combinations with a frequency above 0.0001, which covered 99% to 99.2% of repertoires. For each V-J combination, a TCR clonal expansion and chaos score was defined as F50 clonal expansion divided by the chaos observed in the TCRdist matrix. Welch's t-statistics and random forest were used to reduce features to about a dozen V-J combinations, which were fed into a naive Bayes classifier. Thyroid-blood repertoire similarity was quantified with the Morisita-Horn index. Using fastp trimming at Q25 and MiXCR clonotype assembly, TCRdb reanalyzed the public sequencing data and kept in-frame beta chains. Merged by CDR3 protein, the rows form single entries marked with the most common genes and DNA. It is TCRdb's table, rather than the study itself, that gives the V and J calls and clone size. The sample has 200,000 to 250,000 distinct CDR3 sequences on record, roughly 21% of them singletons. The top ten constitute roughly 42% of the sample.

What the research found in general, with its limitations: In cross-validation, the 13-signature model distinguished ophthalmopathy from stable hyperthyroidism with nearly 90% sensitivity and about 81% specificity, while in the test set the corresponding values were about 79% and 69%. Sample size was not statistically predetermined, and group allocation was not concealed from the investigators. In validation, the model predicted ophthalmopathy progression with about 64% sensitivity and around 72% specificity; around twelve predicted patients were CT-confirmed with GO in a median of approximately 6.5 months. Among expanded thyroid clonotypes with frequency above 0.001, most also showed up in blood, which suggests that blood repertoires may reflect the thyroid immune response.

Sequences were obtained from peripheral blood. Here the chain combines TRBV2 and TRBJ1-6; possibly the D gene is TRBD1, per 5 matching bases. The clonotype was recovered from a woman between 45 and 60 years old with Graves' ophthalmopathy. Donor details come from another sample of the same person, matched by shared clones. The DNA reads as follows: TGTGCCAGCTGTAACCGACAGCGGCGGAATTCACCCCTCCACTTT. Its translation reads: CASCNRQRRNSPLHF.